One and the same sample provided the 8 T cell receptor beta chains below, sequenced in a study of CD8 T cells in ankylosing spondylitis. Via MiXCR, TCRdb re-called the 5' RACE reads, giving one row per CDR3 protein. Seen here are around 250,000 distinct CDR3 sequences, roughly a third observed once, and the top ten hold around 4.4%. The source material was blood, either unsorted or a sorted T cell fraction (not recorded which). These TCRs come from a male donor with ankylosing spondylitis or in good health (not recorded which).

The V and J genes are TRBV12-3 or TRBV12-4 and TRBJ2-3; D is possibly TRBD2 (6 bases). V gave up 6 bases and J gave up 5 bases, with 24 bases separating them. This CDR3 has 17 residues. This chain's CDR3 is CASSPLLVGGVEDTQYF. CDR3 nucleotide sequence: TGTGCCAGCAGCCCCCTTCTTGTCGGAGGGGTGGAAGATACGCAGTATTTT.

This rearrangement joins TRBV7-3 to TRBJ1-1; no clear D. The V gene lost 2 bases and the J gene lost 1 base, with 11 bases spanning the gap. Germline CDR1 reads SGHTA; CDR2 reads FQGTGA. The CDR3 sequence is 15 residues long. CDR3 nucleotides: TGTGCCAGCAGCTTAGGGGATCCGGGGAACACTGAAGCTTTCTTT. Its protein product is CASSLGDPGNTEAFF.

The V gene is TRBV12-3 or TRBV12-4, the J gene TRBJ2-6, with D unresolved. The CDR3 runs 15 residues. V was trimmed by 4 bases and J by 2 bases, leaving 9 bases between them. The CDR3 here is CASSSTVAGANVLTF. The CDR3 coding sequence is TGTGCCAGCAGTTCAACAGTGGCTGGGGCCAACGTCCTGACTTTC.

V and J are TRBV20-1 and TRBJ1-5; D uncertain. Trimming took 3 bases from V and 4 from J, leaving 16 bases between them. Germline values: CDR1 DFQATT, CDR2 SNEGSKA (reference sequence). The CDR3 is 15 amino acids. DNA for the CDR3: TGCAGTGCTAGTCGGGATGGATTGGGAAATCAGCCCCAGCATTTT. Its protein product is CSASRDGLGNQPQHF.

This sequence joins TRBV24-1 and TRBJ2-7; D is uncertain. Germline assignment: CDR1 KGHDR and CDR2 SFDVKD. The CDR3 sequence is 14 residues long. The ends were cut back, 8 bases at V and 5 bases at J, with 18 bases in the middle. The DNA for the CDR3 is TGTGCCACCATCCGCGGCAGACGCAGAAACGAGCAGTACTTC. This codes for CATIRGRRRNEQYF.

This clonotype was found a few times. CDR3 sequence: CASSSLGTGQETQYF. Here the CDR3 DNA reads TGTGCCAGCAGCTCTCTTGGGACAGGCCAAGAGACCCAGTACTTC. The chain has TRBV5-6 and TRBJ2-5, with 8 positions matching TRBD1. Looked up from germline, CDR1 is SGHDT and CDR2 is YYEEEE. The CDR3 is 15 residues long. J lost 1 base, V lost 3 bases, and 5 bases had no gene match.

This clonotype was detected ten times or more. The rearrangement links TRBV20-1 to TRBJ2-7, with 9 bases identical to TRBD2. The CDR3 is 15 residues long. Losses at the gene ends were 0 bases for V and 7 bases for J; bases not matched to a gene: 10. Germline CDR1 reads DFQATT; CDR2 reads SNEGSKA (reference sequence). CDR3 bases: TGCAGTGCTAGAGACCCGCTAGCGGGACTGAGGGAGCAGTACTTC. This gives the protein CSARDPLAGLREQYF.

The J gene is TRBJ1-3, the V gene TRBV12-3 or TRBV12-4; D is perhaps TRBD1 (5 bases). V was pared by 4 bases and J by 3 bases, with 13 bases between. CDR3 size: 15 residues. CDR3 protein: CASSWGISGGNTIYF. Here the CDR3 DNA reads TGTGCCAGCAGTTGGGGCATATCGGGTGGAAACACCATATATTTT.